Listed below are T cell receptor beta chains from one sample, sequenced in a study of blood T cell repertoires in COVID-19. Clones were sequenced by immunoSEQ multiplex PCR, and TCRdb holds only the in-frame ones, with some missing. The table includes 130,000 or so clones, around 89% detected once. The sample was peripheral blood. The receptors derive from a man over 45 with active or convalescent COVID-19. CDR3s include the opening cysteine and the closing phenylalanine or tryptophan. The D gene is left open where the match is weak. Not every row has a clone size; where given, it reads once, few, many or a size class.

-	TRBV28	TRBJ1-2	-	TGTGCCAGTTCCCCTGGGACATACTATGGCTACACCTTC	CASSPGTYYGYTF
-	TRBV19	TRBJ1-2	once	TGTGCCAGTATCGGGGGGCAGTCGCTCTATGGCTACACCTTC	CASIGGQSLYGYTF
TRBD1	TRBV19	TRBJ2-2	once	TGTGCCAGTAGTGTTCCGACAGGGTCCGGGGAGCTGTTTTTT	CASSVPTGSGELFF
-	TRBV5-1	TRBJ1-1	-	TGCGCCAGCAGCTTGAGCAGGGCTAGGGACACTGAAGCTTTCTTT	CASSLSRARDTEAFF
-	TRBV3-1/TRBV3-2	TRBJ1-5	-	TGTGCCAGCAGCCAAGGGGTCCGGAGTCAGCCCCAGCATTTT	CASSQGVRSQPQHF
TRBD1	TRBV2	TRBJ2-5	-	TGTGCCAGCAGGGAGGACAGGTCGAAAGAGACCCAGTACTTC	CASREDRSKETQYF
TRBD1	TRBV7-8	TRBJ1-1	-	TGTGCCAGCAGCTTAAGTCTGGACAGGGGGAACAGGGCAGCTTTCTTT	CASSLSLDRGNRAAFF
-	TRBV24-1	TRBJ2-4	-	TGTGCCACCAGTCAGGGTCCAAACATTCAGTACTTC	CATSQGPNIQYF
TRBD1	TRBV6-5	TRBJ1-1	-	TGTGCCAGCAGGACCGACAGGGTGAGCACTGAAGCTTTCTTT	CASRTDRVSTEAFF
TRBD2	TRBV9	TRBJ2-5	-	TGTGCCAGCAATATAGCGGGAGTAGTAGAGACCCAGTACTTC	CASNIAGVVETQYF
TRBD1	TRBV2	TRBJ2-5	-	TGTGCCAGCAGTCGGACAGGGGGAGTGGAGACCCAGTACTTC	CASSRTGGVETQYF
-	TRBV19	TRBJ1-1	-	TGTGCCAGTAGGAGACTGGGGGCCCCGGGTAGAGTTGACACTGAAGCTTTCTTT	CASRRLGAPGRVDTEAFF
-	TRBV19	TRBJ2-3	-	TGTGCCAGTAGTATGGGACTTAACACAGATACGCAGTATTTT	CASSMGLNTDTQYF
-	TRBV7-9	TRBJ2-7	-	TGTGCCAGCAGCTTCCCGGCCGGAGGCGAGCAGTACTTC	CASSFPAGGEQYF
TRBD1	TRBV10-2	TRBJ2-3	-	TGCGCCAGCAGTGGGGCAACAGGGGCAATTATTTGGGATACGCAGTATTTT	CASSGATGAIIWDTQYF
-	TRBV11-2	TRBJ1-3	-	TGTGCCAGCAGTCCGAACAGGGAGGGCACCATATATTTT	CASSPNREGTIYF
-	TRBV27	TRBJ2-6	-	TGTGCCAGCAGTTATAATACCGGGACTGTTATGGGGGCCAACGTCCTGACTTTC	CASSYNTGTVMGANVLTF
-	TRBV5-6	TRBJ2-7	-	TGTGCCAGCAGGGGCAACTCCTACGAGCAGTACTTC	CASRGNSYEQYF
TRBD1	TRBV3-1/TRBV3-2	TRBJ1-3	-	TGTGCCAGCAGCCAGGGACAGCGGCCCGGAAACACCATATATTTT	CASSQGQRPGNTIYF
-	TRBV28	TRBJ2-1	-	TGTGCCAGCAGTTCAGGGGCCACCCCTCCGTTCTTC	CASSSGATPPFF
TRBD2	TRBV5-4	TRBJ2-3	-	TGTGCCAGCAGCACCAACCTGCTCCGGGGGGGCCGTGGCACAGATACGCAGTATTTT	CASSTNLLRGGRGTDTQYF
TRBD1	TRBV6-5	TRBJ1-2	-	TGTGCCAGCAGACACCGGGACAGGGGCCATGGCTACACCTTC	CASRHRDRGHGYTF